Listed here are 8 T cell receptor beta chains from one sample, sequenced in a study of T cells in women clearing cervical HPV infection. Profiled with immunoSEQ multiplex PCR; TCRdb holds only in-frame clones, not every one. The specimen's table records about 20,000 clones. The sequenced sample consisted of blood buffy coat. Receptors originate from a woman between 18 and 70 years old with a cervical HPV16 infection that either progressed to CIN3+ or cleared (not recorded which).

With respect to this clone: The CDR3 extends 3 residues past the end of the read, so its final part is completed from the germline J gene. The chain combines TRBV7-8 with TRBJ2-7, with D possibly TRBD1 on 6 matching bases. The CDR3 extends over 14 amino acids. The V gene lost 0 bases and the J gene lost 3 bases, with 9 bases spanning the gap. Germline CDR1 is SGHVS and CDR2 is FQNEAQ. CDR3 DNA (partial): TGTGCCAGCAGCTTAGCGGCCAGGGGCTACGAG. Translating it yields CASSLAARGYE. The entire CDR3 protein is CASSLAARGYEQYF.

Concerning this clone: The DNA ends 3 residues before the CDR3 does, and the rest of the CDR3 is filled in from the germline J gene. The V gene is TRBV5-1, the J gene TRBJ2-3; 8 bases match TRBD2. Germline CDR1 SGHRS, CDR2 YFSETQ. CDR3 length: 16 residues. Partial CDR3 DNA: TGCGCCAGCAGTTACCCCATAGCGGGGTTGCAAGAGACG. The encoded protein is CASSYPIAGLQET. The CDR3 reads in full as CASSYPIAGLQETQYF.

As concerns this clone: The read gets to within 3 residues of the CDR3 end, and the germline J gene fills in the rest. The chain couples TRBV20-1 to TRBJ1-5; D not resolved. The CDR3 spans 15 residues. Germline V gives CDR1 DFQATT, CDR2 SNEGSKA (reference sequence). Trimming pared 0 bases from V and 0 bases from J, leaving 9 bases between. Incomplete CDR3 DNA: TGCAGTGCTAGAGAGTTTACAGATAGCAATCAGCCC. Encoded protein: CSAREFTDSNQP. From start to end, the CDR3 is CSAREFTDSNQPQHF.

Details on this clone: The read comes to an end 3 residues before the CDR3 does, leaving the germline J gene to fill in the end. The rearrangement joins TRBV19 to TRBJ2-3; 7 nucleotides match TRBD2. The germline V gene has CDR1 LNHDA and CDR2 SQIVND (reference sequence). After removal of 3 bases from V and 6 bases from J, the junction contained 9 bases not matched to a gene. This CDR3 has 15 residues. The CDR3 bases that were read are TGTGCCAGTAGTATCAGTACTAGCGAAGGGGATACG. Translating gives CASSISTSEGDT. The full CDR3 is CASSISTSEGDTQYF. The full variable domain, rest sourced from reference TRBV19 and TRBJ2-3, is DGGITQSPKYLFRKEGQNVTLSCEQNLNHDAMYWYRQDPGQGLRLIYYSQIVNDFQKGDIAEGYSVSREKKESFPLTVTSAQKNPTAFYLCASSISTSEGDTQYFGPGTRLTVL.

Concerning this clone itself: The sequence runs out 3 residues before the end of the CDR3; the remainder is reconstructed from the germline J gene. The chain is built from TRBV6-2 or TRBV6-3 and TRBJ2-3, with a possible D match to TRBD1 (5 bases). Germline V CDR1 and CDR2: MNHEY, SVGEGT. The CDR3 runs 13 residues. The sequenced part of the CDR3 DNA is TGTGCCAGCAGTTACTCCAGGGTTCAGCCG. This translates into CASSYSRVQP. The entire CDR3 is CASSYSRVQPQYF.

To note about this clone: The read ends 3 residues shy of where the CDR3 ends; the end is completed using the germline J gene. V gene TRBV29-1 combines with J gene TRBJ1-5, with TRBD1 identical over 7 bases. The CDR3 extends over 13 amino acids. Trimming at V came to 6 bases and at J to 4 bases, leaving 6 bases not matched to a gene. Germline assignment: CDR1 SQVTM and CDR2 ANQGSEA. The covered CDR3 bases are TGCAGCGTCAAATTACAGGGGAATCAGCCC. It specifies CSVKLQGNQP. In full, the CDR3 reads CSVKLQGNQPQHF.

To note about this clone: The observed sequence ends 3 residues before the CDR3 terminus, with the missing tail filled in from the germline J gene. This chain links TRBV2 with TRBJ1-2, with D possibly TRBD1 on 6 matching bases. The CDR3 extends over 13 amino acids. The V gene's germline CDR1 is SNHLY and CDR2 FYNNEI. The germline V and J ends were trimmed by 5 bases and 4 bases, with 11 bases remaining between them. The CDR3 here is CASSLDRFYGYTF. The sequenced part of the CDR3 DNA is TGTGCCAGCAGTCTTGACAGGTTCTATGGC.

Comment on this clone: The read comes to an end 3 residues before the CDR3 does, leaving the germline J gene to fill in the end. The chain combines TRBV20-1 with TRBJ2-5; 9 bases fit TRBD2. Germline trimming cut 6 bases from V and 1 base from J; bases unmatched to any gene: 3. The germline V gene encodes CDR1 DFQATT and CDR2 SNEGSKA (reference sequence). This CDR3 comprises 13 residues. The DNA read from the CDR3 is TGCAGTGCGTGGCGGGGGGGCCAAGAGACC. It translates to CSAWRGGQET. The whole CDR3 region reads CSAWRGGQETQYF.